This T cell receptor beta chain was documented in a study of molecular identifiers for immune sequencing clone quantification. The CDR3 loop spans 12 amino acids. CDR1 SGHVS and CDR2 FNYEAQ come from the germline V gene. TCRdb independently ran MiXCR on the PCR reads; one entry per CDR3 protein. This table has over 300,000 distinct CDR3 sequences, roughly a quarter appearing once. In the sort, naive CD8 T cells were defined as CD8+CD4-CCR7+CD45RA+. Worth noting for this clonotype: The junction shows a germline mismatch at one end, possibly a read error.

The rearrangement links TRBV7-6 to TRBJ2-3; D call uncertain. The origin of this receptor is a human donor in good health. Some libraries in this study had Jurkat cell RNA spiked in. Sequencing used naive CD8+ T cells from blood, with Jurkat cell RNA spiked in. Indicated subset: FACS-sorted CD8+CD4-CCR7+CD45RA+ naive T cells. Written as DNA, the CDR3 is TGTGCCAGCAGCTTACTAACAGATGCGCAGTATTTT. It specifies CASSLLTDAQYF.